This T cell receptor beta chain emerged from a study of somatic mutations in cytotoxic T cells in rheumatoid arthritis. The repertoire was sequenced with immunoSEQ multiplex PCR; TCRdb's copy has only in-frame clones and lacks some. This table has about 4,500 clones, around four fifths appearing once. Sequencing was done on a sample of CD8+ T cells sorted from blood. The TCR sequence derives from a woman aged 60 to 75 with rheumatoid arthritis.

The CDR3 DNA sequence: TGTGCCAGCAGTTTCACACAGGATGCCTACGAGCAGTACTTC. Its translation is CASSFTQDAYEQYF. V and J are TRBV6-5 and TRBJ2-7; weak D call: TRBD1 (5 bases). With 4 bases removed from V and 2 bases from J, the gap between germline ends came to 12 bases. The CDR3 sequence is 14 residues long. Germline V gene sequence: CDR1 MNHEY, CDR2 SVGAGI.